This entry concerns a single T cell receptor (beta chain). Its cognate antigen is unknown. Germline V gives CDR1 SEHNR, CDR2 FQNEAQ (reference sequence). With 6 bases clipped from V and 0 bases from J, the junction kept 5 bases outside the gene matches. CDR3 length equals 15 residues. The data stem from a study of T cell repertoires in cytomegalovirus infection. Study-wide context: In the study, CMV epitopes included recently identified HLA-C-restricted and well-studied HLA-B-restricted ones.

TCRdb re-analysed the reads in MiXCR, keeping a single row per CDR3 protein. The table shows hundreds of thousands of distinct CDR3 sequences, with approximately 33% occurring only once. The gene calls are TRBV7-9 and TRBJ1-5; 7 positions match TRBD1. The clonotype comes from a human donor in good health (CMV status not recorded). Some clones in this sample may be carry-over from other donors' samples. The sequences come from cultured CD8+ T cells from PBMCs, collected from culture after CMV antigen stimulation. CDR3 DNA sequence: TGTGCCAGCAGTTCCGGACAGGCTAGCAATCAGCCCCAGCATTTT. Protein: CASSSGQASNQPQHF.